This TCR beta chain was obtained from a study of metastatic and nonmetastatic thyroid tumors. V dropped 3 bases and J dropped 5 bases, with 32 bases sitting between them. The germline V gene has CDR1 MDHEN and CDR2 SYDVKM. The CDR3 is 21 amino acids. Using MiXCR, TCRdb reanalyzed the PCR reads. Here the sample spans roughly 93,000 clones, about 12% being singletons. Prior to thyroid surgery, none of the patients had received any treatment. J is TRBJ2-1 and V is TRBV28; D ambiguous. The source material was blood. The TCR comes from a female donor with papillary thyroid cancer or a benign thyroid nodule (not recorded which). Some clones in this sample may be carry-over from other donors' samples. The CDR3 nucleotides read TGTGCCAGCAGTTTTATTTTTTCGTGGTGGGCCACCACCCGGGTAAACAATGAGCAGTTCTTC. Protein: CASSFIFSWWATTRVNNEQFF.